This T cell receptor (beta chain) was recovered during a study of blood T cell repertoires in COVID-19. Across the whole study: Sites in the United States, Italy and Spain provided acute and convalescent COVID-19 samples. PBMCs, B-cell-depleted T cells, or T cells provided the cDNA or gDNA that made up the material.

In the original workflow: For nucleated cells, counts were estimated from reference gene primer amplification. Generated by immunoSEQ multiplex PCR, the TCRdb table keeps only in-frame clones and is missing some. The D gene and trimming were derived from the DNA, and the V and J assignments and clone size from that table. The sample lists about 74,000 clones; over 70% were seen once. V lost 5 bases, J lost 8 bases, and 24 bases lay in between. Per the germline V gene, CDR1 is LNHDA and CDR2 is SQIVND (reference sequence). This CDR3 region has 16 residues. The clonotype was recovered from a man between 65 and 79 years old with acute or convalescent COVID-19. The sample was peripheral blood. V and J are TRBV19 and TRBJ1-2; D gene uncertain. The CDR3 here is CASSPFEGSATRGYTF. Written as DNA, the CDR3 is TGTGCCAGTAGTCCATTTGAGGGATCGGCGACGAGAGGCTACACCTTC. The whole variable domain, remainder taken from reference TRBV19 and TRBJ1-2, is DGGITQSPKYLFRKEGQNVTLSCEQNLNHDAMYWYRQDPGQGLRLIYYSQIVNDFQKGDIAEGYSVSREKKESFPLTVTSAQKNPTAFYLCASSPFEGSATRGYTFGSGTRLTVV.